The source of this T cell receptor beta chain is a study of OX40 agonist ivuxolimab in advanced cancers. Study-level information: Enrolled patients in dose escalation had cancers that were hepatocellular carcinoma, melanoma, renal cell or head and neck cancer.

Generated by immunoSEQ multiplex PCR, the TCRdb table keeps only in-frame clones and is missing some. The sample includes tens of thousands of clones, around 85% of them seen just once. The CDR3 loop spans 13 amino acids. The germline V gene encodes CDR1 SNHLY and CDR2 FYNNEI. The V and J ends lost 3 bases and 16 bases, in that order; junction bases with no gene match: 9. The specimen comprised CD4+ or CD8+ T cells sorted from blood, sampled in a trial of the OX40 agonist ivuxolimab. V is TRBV2 and J is TRBJ2-1; 10 bases map to TRBD2. The clonotype was recovered from an adult with an advanced solid tumor such as melanoma, head and neck, liver or kidney cancer. The DNA of the CDR3 is TGTGCCAGCAGTGACCTAGCGGGAGAATGGGCATTCTTC. It translates to CASSDLAGEWAFF.